Each of the 4 T cell receptor beta chains below was sequenced from the same sample in a study of cytomegalovirus exposure and HLA in healthy donors. With 60 Vbeta and 13 Jbeta primers, the PCR was carried out. This table comes from immunoSEQ multiplex PCR, and its TCRdb copy is limited to in-frame clones, with some not included. Altogether 100,000 to 150,000 clones are present, around three quarters being singletons, with the ten largest covering roughly 3.5%. Sequencing was performed on PBMCs. Source of these receptors: a man aged 40-49 years in good health and CMV-seronegative.

The rearrangement uses TRBV5-1 and TRBJ1-2, with TRBD1 as a possible D gene (5 bases). Germline-derived CDR1 and CDR2 are SGHRS and YFSETQ. V was shortened by 4 bases and J by 6 bases, with 13 bases between the two germline ends. This CDR3 region has 13 residues. CDR3 loop: CASSLGLANGYTF. The CDR3 coding sequence is TGCGCCAGCAGCCTGGGACTTGCGAATGGCTACACCTTC.

The J gene is TRBJ1-5, the V gene TRBV19; unclear D gene. Trimming removed 4 bases at V and 3 bases at J, with 7 bases between. Germline assignment: CDR1 LNHDA and CDR2 SQIVND (reference sequence). The CDR3 is 13 residues long. CDR3 DNA: TGTGCCAGTAGTACCCAGATCAATCAGCCCCAGCATTTT. Amino acids: CASSTQINQPQHF.

The gene calls are TRBV7-3 and TRBJ1-1; D is unresolved. The CDR3 runs 14 residues. CDR1 SGHTA and CDR2 FQGTGA come from the germline V gene. V lost 3 bases and J 3 bases, leaving 11 bases between the germline ends. CDR3 region: CASSLLAEDTEAFF. Here the CDR3 DNA reads TGTGCCAGCAGCTTGTTAGCAGAGGACACTGAAGCTTTCTTT.

V is TRBV6-1 and J is TRBJ1-4; tentatively, D is TRBD1 (6 bases). V dropped 7 bases and J dropped 7 bases, with 19 bases sitting between them. Germline V gene lookup returns CDR1 MNHNS and CDR2 SASEGT. This CDR3 is 15 amino acids long. The CDR3 DNA reads TGTGCCAGCACAAACGGGGCAGGGGTTGGTGAAAAACTGTTTTTT. It specifies CASTNGAGVGEKLFF.